This T cell receptor beta chain is from a study of T cell responses to AZD1222 COVID-19 vaccine. As for the study in general: Second-dose timings of about 4 or about 12 weeks were pooled.

TCRdb keeps only in-frame clones here, not all; method: immunoSEQ multiplex PCR. Of around 110,000 clones detected, roughly 87% appear once; the ten largest clones hold roughly 8%. Turning to this clone: What it binds is not known.

General study findings and limits: Baseline seropositivity characterized only a handful of AZD1222 recipients. Spike-specific TCR breadth and depth grew following two AZD1222 doses. The donor group comprised mostly white British people and more females; the analysis possibly underestimated clonal diversity.

J was trimmed by 3 bases and V by 7 bases; bases with no gene match: 12. The CDR3 is made up of 16 amino acids. Germline lookup yields CDR1 MDHEN and CDR2 SYDVKM. Sequenced here: peripheral blood, sampled on day 0 of AZD1222 vaccination. The chain carries TRBV28 and TRBJ2-7; 10 nucleotides align to TRBD1. This TCR came from an adult in good health. The CDR3 is CASTPAAGQGLYEQYF. CDR3 coding DNA: TGTGCCAGCACCCCCGCGGCGGGACAGGGGCTCTACGAGCAGTACTTC.